Below are 16 T cell receptor beta chains sequenced from a single sample in a study of cytomegalovirus exposure and HLA in healthy donors. With 60 Vbeta and 13 Jbeta primers, the PCR was carried out. Generated by immunoSEQ multiplex PCR, the TCRdb table keeps only in-frame clones and is missing some. The table records roughly 170,000 clones, just under 80% of them present only once. Material for sequencing was PBMCs. The receptors were sampled from a man aged 30-40 years in good health and CMV-seronegative.

This clone was recorded only once. The chain recombines TRBV7-2 with TRBJ1-2; no reliable D call. Trimming took off 2 bases at V and 3 bases at J, with 13 bases between the two ends. Per germline, CDR1 SGHTA and CDR2 FQGNSA. This CDR3 region has 15 residues. CDR3 region: CASSLLSAVHYGYTF. The CDR3 DNA reads TGTGCCAGCAGCTTATTATCGGCGGTACACTATGGCTACACCTTC.

In DNA form, the CDR3 reads TGTGCCAGCAGTATAGATTCACCCCTCCACTTT. This encodes CASSIDSPLHF. The chain recombines TRBV6-1 with TRBJ1-6, with no clear D. Germline CDR1 is MNHNS and CDR2 is SASEGT. The CDR3 totals 11 residues. V dropped 5 bases and J dropped 8 bases, with 4 bases sitting between them.

The chain uses TRBV9 and TRBJ1-3, with D maybe TRBD1 (5 bases). Trimming shortened V by 1 base and J by 2 bases, and 7 bases separated the two germline ends. Germline V CDR1 and CDR2: SGDLS, YYNGEE. The CDR3 totals 14 residues. CDR3 loop: CASSVSGPGNTIYF. The CDR3, as DNA: TGTGCCAGCAGCGTATCAGGGCCTGGAAACACCATATATTTT.

The gene calls are TRBV7-9 and TRBJ2-7, with D perhaps TRBD2 (5 bases). V gave up 3 bases and J gave up 5 bases, with 11 bases separating them. Germline-derived CDR1 and CDR2 are SEHNR and FQNEAQ (reference sequence). This CDR3 region has 13 residues. The CDR3 nucleotides read TGTGCCAGCAGCTTTATCCGAGCGGACGAGCAGTACTTC. Translated, it gives CASSFIRADEQYF.

The CDR3 DNA reads TGCGCCAGCAGCCAAGGCGTGCTAGCGTTCACAGATACGCAGTATTTT. This encodes CASSQGVLAFTDTQYF. V usage is TRBV4-1 and J usage is TRBJ2-3; D is perhaps TRBD2 (6 bases). The germline gives CDR1 MGHRA, CDR2 YSYEKL. Deletions cut 1 base from V and 2 bases from J, with 13 bases between. The CDR3 sequence is 16 residues long.

CDR3 residues: CAWRNRGSSGNTIYF. The DNA for the CDR3 is TGTGCCTGGAGAAATCGGGGTAGCTCTGGAAACACCATATATTTT. This rearrangement joins TRBV30 to TRBJ1-3; D not certain. V lost 3 bases to trimming and J lost 0 bases, with 12 bases between them. CDR1 and CDR2 from the germline V gene are GTSNPN and SVGIG (reference sequence). There are 15 residues in the CDR3. Combining the CDR3 with reference TRBV30 and TRBJ1-3 gives the whole variable domain SQTIHQWPATLVQPVGSPLSLECTVEGTSNPNLYWYRQAAGRGLQLLFYSVGIGQISSEVPQNLSASRPQDRQFILSSKKLLLSDSGFYLCAWRNRGSSGNTIYFGEGSWLTVV.

V and J are TRBV18 and TRBJ1-1; D is ambiguous. CDR3 length equals 14 residues. Between the trimmed V and J ends, which lost 3 bases and 6 bases, there was a span of 14 bases. The germline gives CDR1 KGHSH, CDR2 LQKENI. The CDR3 nucleotides read TGTGCCAGCTCACCTTTGGGAGGAGAACCTGAAGCTTTCTTT. Protein sequence: CASSPLGGEPEAFF. Variable domain in full (rest from reference TRBV18 and TRBJ1-1): NAGVMQNPRHLVRRRGQEARLRCSPMKGHSHVYWYRQLPEEGLKFMVYLQKENIIDESGMPKERFSAEFPKEGPSILRIQQVVRGDSAAYFCASSPLGGEPEAFFGQGTRLTVV.

The chain couples TRBV4-1 to TRBJ2-1; 7 bases agree with TRBD2. CDR1 is MGHRA and CDR2 is YSYEKL in the germline V gene. The CDR3 spans 14 residues. The V segment lost 6 bases and the J segment 3 bases; nucleotides outside the gene matches: 5. The CDR3 region is CASREAGLYNEQFF. The CDR3 DNA reads as TGCGCCAGCAGAGAAGCGGGGCTCTACAATGAGCAGTTCTTC.

The chain has TRBV11-2 and TRBJ2-5; no firm D call. Germline V gene sequence: CDR1 SGHAT, CDR2 FQNNGV. The V end was cut by 4 bases, the J end by 2 bases, with 5 bases between. This CDR3 is 12 amino acids long. The DNA of the CDR3 is TGTGCCAGCAGCTCCTCTCAAGAGACCCAGTACTTC. The encoded protein is CASSSSQETQYF. Using reference TRBV11-2 and TRBJ2-5 for the parts outside the CDR3, the full variable domain is EAGVAQSPRYKIIEKRQSVAFWCNPISGHATLYWYQQILGQGPKLLIQFQNNGVVDDSQLPKDRFSAERLKGVDSTLKIQPAKLEDSAVYLCASSSSQETQYFGPGTRLLVL.

V usage is TRBV30 and J usage is TRBJ1-1, with D maybe TRBD1 (5 bases). The germline V gene has CDR1 GTSNPN and CDR2 SVGIG (reference sequence). The V end lost 5 bases, the J end lost 7 bases, and 14 bases lay between the germline ends. The CDR3 is 12 residues long. This CDR3 is CAWEGGDGEAFF. CDR3 nucleotide sequence: TGTGCCTGGGAGGGAGGGGACGGTGAAGCTTTCTTT.

The chain combines TRBV5-1 with TRBJ2-5; 12 nucleotides match TRBD2. V shed 3 bases and J 2 bases; nucleotides not matched to a gene: 5. The CDR3 length is 16 residues. Germline lookup yields CDR1 SGHRS and CDR2 YFSETQ. CDR3 DNA: TGCGCCAGCAGCTCACGACTAGCGGGAGATCAAGAGACCCAGTACTTC. As protein: CASSSRLAGDQETQYF.

The V gene is TRBV28, the J gene TRBJ1-5; tentatively, D is TRBD1 (5 bases). The germline V gene has CDR1 MDHEN and CDR2 SYDVKM. Trimming left V 2 bases short and J 3 bases short, with 11 bases between. CDR3 length: 15 amino acids. The CDR3 sequence is CASSLRGKSNQPQHF. The CDR3 bases are TGTGCCAGCAGTTTACGGGGGAAGTCCAATCAGCCCCAGCATTTT.

The V gene is TRBV28, the J gene TRBJ2-7; 9 bases are shared with TRBD2. The CDR3 is made up of 14 amino acids. V trimming: 7 bases; J trimming: 2 bases; junction bases outside the gene matches: 6. Germline V CDR1 and CDR2: MDHEN, SYDVKM. CDR3 residues: CASNPTSGAYEQYF. In DNA form, the CDR3 reads TGTGCCAGCAACCCGACTAGCGGTGCCTACGAGCAGTACTTC.

The V gene is TRBV21-1, the J gene TRBJ1-4; the DNA was not used to check the table's D call, TRBD1. TRBV21-1 counts as a pseudogene. This CDR3 has 15 amino acids. The CDR3 nucleotides are TGTGCCAGCAGCAACTGTCCTGGGACAAGTGAAAAACTGTTTTTT. Its translation: CASSNCPGTSEKLFF.

In the case of this clone: The conserved phenylalanine or tryptophan is not found at the CDR3 terminus, so this likely reflects a read error. Because the CDR3's place on the DNA is in doubt, the DNA is left out and the CDR3 is given as listed by TCRdb. This chain joins TRBV21-1 and TRBJ2-3; TRBD1 is the table's D call, not checked against the DNA. TRBV21-1 is annotated as a pseudogene. The CDR3 adds up to 10 amino acids, both ends counted. CDR3 loop: CASIDSIPFG.

V and J are TRBV5-4 and TRBJ2-7; D is unclear. CDR3 length equals 14 residues. V lost 5 bases, J lost 2 bases, and 14 bases lay in between. Germline assignment: CDR1 SGHNT and CDR2 YYREEE (reference sequence). CDR3 in amino acids: CASSSKARPYEQYF. Here the CDR3 DNA reads TGTGCCAGCAGTTCGAAAGCGAGACCCTACGAGCAGTACTTC.